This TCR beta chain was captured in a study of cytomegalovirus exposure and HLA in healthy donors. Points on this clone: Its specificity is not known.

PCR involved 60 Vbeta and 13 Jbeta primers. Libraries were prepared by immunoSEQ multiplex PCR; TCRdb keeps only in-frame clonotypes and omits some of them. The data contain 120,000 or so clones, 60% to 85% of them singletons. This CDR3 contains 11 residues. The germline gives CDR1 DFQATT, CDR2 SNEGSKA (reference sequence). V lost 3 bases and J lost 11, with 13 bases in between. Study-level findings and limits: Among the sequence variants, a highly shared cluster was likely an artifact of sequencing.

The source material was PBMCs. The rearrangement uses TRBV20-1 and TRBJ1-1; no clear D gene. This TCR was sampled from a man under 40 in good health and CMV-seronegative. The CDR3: CSARNSQSAFF. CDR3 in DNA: TGCAGTGCTAGGAACAGCCAGTCGGCTTTCTTT.